The 8 T cell receptor beta chains listed next were all sequenced from one sample in a study of blood T cell repertoires in COVID-19. The data were produced by immunoSEQ multiplex PCR, yet TCRdb's version contains in-frame clones alone and is incomplete. The sample holds roughly 120,000 clones, 90% seen once. Sequenced: peripheral blood. The receptors were gathered from a woman aged 55-69 years with COVID-19, enrolled during active disease.

This rearrangement joins TRBV7-9 to TRBJ1-4, with 7 bases fitting TRBD1. The germline V gene encodes CDR1 SEHNR and CDR2 FQNEAQ (reference sequence). The V segment lost 2 bases and the J segment 4 bases; nucleotides outside the gene matches: 7. CDR3 length equals 16 residues. CDR3 protein: CASSLLAGGNNEKLFF. CDR3 sequence (DNA): TGTGCCAGCAGCTTATTGGCAGGGGGAAATAATGAAAAACTGTTTTTT.

The chain couples TRBV18 to TRBJ2-7; maybe TRBD1 (5 bases). The CDR3 consists of 14 residues. Germline V lookup: CDR1 KGHSH, CDR2 LQKENI. Trimming shortened V by 3 bases and J by 0 bases, and 9 bases separated the two germline ends. As DNA, the CDR3 is TGTGCCAGCTCACCGAAGGGGCACTCCTACGAGCAGTACTTC. It is translated as CASSPKGHSYEQYF.

This clone occurred a few times. The V call is TRBV18, the J call TRBJ1-2, with 8 bases matching TRBD1. Germline-derived CDR1 and CDR2 are KGHSH and LQKENI. This CDR3 has 13 residues. Losses at the gene ends were 6 bases for V and 8 bases for J; bases not matched to a gene: 8. The CDR3 sequence is CASSLDRGGGYTF. The CDR3 nucleotides are TGTGCCAGCTCCCTCGACAGGGGAGGGGGCTACACCTTC. The full variable domain, its missing parts supplied by reference TRBV18 and TRBJ1-2, is NAGVMQNPRHLVRRRGQEARLRCSPMKGHSHVYWYRQLPEEGLKFMVYLQKENIIDESGMPKERFSAEFPKEGPSILRIQQVVRGDSAAYFCASSLDRGGGYTFGSGTRLTVV.

The V gene is TRBV7-2, the J gene TRBJ2-3; the D gene is possibly TRBD1 (5 bases). This CDR3 region has 14 residues. V was trimmed by 1 base and J by 1 base, leaving 6 bases between them. Germline values: CDR1 SGHTA, CDR2 FQGNSA. The CDR3 is CASSLVGGTDTQYF. In DNA form, the CDR3 reads TGTGCCAGCAGCTTAGTAGGGGGCACAGATACGCAGTATTTT.

The rearrangement links TRBV19 to TRBJ1-2, with 11 bases matching TRBD1. From germline, CDR1 is LNHDA and CDR2 SQIVND (reference sequence). V trimming: 3 bases; J trimming: 8 bases; junction bases outside the gene matches: 11. This CDR3 is 16 amino acids long. CDR3 DNA sequence: TGTGCCAGTAGTATTAGGACAGGGGGCTCCTTCGGCGGCTACACCTTC. Protein sequence: CASSIRTGGSFGGYTF.

This chain joins TRBV11-2 and TRBJ2-7, with unresolved D. Per the germline V gene, CDR1 is SGHAT and CDR2 is FQNNGV. Trimming took off 5 bases at V and 4 bases at J, with 15 bases between the two ends. The CDR3 totals 14 residues. The CDR3 protein is CASSRSSLGYEQYF. The CDR3 DNA sequence: TGTGCCAGCAGCCGGAGTTCTTTAGGTTACGAGCAGTACTTC.

V gene TRBV6-5 combines with J gene TRBJ2-7; D unresolved. Looked up from germline, CDR1 is MNHEY and CDR2 is SVGAGI. V gave up 8 bases and J gave up 0 bases, with 11 bases separating them. This CDR3 has 13 residues. Here the CDR3 reads CASDSDPSYEQYF. The CDR3 DNA follows: TGTGCCAGCGACTCCGACCCCTCCTACGAGCAGTACTTC.

The V gene is TRBV3-1 (or the pseudogene TRBV3-2), the J gene TRBJ2-7; tentatively, D is TRBD2 (5 bases). The V gene lost 4 bases and the J gene lost 1 base, with 11 bases spanning the gap. CDR3 length equals 14 residues. CDR1 LGHDT and CDR2 YNNKEL come from the germline V gene (reference sequence). The CDR3 loop is CASSLLTGSYEQYF. The DNA for the CDR3 is TGTGCCAGCAGCCTCCTCACGGGGTCCTACGAGCAGTACTTC.